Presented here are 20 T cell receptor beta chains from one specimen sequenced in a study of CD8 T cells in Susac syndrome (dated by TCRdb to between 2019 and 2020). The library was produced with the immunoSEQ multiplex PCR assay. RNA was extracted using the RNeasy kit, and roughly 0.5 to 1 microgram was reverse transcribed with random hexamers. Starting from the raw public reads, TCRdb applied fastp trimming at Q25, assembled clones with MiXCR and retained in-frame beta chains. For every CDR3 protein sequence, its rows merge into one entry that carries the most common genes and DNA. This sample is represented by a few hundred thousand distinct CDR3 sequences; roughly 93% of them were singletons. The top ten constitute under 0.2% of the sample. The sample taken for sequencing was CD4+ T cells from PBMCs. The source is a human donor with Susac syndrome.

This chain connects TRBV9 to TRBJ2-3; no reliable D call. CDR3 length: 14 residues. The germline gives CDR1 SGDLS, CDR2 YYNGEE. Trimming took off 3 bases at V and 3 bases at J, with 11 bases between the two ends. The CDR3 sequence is CASSAEQRTDTQYF. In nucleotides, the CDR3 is TGTGCCAGCAGCGCCGAGCAAAGGACAGATACGCAGTATTTT.

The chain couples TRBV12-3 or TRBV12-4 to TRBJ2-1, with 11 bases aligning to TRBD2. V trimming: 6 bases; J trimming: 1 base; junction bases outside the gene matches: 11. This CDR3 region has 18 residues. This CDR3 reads CASSPGTSGSGSYNEQFF. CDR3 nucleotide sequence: TGTGCCAGCAGCCCCGGGACTAGCGGTTCTGGATCCTACAATGAGCAGTTCTTC.

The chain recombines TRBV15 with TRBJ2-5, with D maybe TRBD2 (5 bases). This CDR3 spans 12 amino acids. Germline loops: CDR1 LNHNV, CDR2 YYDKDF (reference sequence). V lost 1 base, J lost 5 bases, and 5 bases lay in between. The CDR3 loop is CATSRGRETQYF. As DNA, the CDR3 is TGTGCCACCAGCAGAGGGAGGGAGACCCAGTACTTC.

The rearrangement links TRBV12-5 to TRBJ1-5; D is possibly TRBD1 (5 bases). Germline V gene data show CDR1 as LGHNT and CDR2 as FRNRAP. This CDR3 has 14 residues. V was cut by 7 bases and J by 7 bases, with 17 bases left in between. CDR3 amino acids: CASALWGGGQPQHF. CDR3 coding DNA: TGTGCTAGTGCCCTCTGGGGGGGTGGCCAGCCCCAGCATTTT.

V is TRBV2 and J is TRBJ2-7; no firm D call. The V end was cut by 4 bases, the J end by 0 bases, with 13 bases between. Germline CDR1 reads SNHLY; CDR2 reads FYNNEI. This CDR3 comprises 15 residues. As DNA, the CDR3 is TGTGCCAGCAGTGGGCTCCAAGGATTCTCCTACGAGCAGTACTTC. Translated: CASSGLQGFSYEQYF.

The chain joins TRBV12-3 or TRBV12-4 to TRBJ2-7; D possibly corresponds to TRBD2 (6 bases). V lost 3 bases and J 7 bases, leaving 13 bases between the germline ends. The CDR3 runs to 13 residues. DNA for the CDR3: TGTGCCAGCAGTTTGGGGGGTGAAAGGGAGCAGTACTTC. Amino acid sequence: CASSLGGEREQYF.

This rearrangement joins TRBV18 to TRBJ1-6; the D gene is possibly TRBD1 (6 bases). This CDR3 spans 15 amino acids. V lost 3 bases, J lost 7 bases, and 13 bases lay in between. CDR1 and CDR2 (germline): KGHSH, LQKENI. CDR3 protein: CASSPLRGVNSPLHF. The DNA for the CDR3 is TGTGCCAGCTCACCGCTAAGGGGGGTGAATTCACCCCTCCACTTT.

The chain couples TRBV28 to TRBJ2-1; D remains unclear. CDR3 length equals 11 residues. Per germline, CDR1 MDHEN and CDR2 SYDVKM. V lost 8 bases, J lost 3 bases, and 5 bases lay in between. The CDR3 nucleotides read TGTGCCAGCGGCGTCTACAATGAGCAGTTCTTC. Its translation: CASGVYNEQFF.

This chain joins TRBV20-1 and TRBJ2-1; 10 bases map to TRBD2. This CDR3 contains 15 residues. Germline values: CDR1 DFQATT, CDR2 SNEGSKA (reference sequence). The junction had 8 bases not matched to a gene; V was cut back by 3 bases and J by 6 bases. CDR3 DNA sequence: TGCAGTGCTAGGGTACGGACTAGCGGCCCCAATGAGCAGTTCTTC. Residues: CSARVRTSGPNEQFF.

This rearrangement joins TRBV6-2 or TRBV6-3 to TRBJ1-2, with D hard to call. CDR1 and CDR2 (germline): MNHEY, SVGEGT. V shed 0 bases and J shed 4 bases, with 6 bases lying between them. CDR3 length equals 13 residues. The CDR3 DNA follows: TGTGCCAGCAGTTACTCGCTGATCTATGGCTACACCTTC. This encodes CASSYSLIYGYTF.

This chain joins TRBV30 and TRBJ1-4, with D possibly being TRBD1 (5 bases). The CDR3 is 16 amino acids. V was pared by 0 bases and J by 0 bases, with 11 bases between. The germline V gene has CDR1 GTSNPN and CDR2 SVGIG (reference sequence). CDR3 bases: TGTGCCTGGAGTGTAGGGGCAGGACCAACTAATGAAAAACTGTTTTTT. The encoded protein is CAWSVGAGPTNEKLFF.

CDR3 sequence: CASSYGLAGGNEQFF. Here the CDR3 DNA reads TGTGCCAGCAGTTACGGTCTAGCGGGGGGCAATGAGCAGTTCTTC. The chain combines TRBV6-2 or TRBV6-3 with TRBJ2-1; 11 nucleotides align to TRBD2. The CDR3 runs to 15 residues. Germline CDR1 and CDR2: MNHEY and SVGEGT. V shed 2 bases and J 6 bases; nucleotides not matched to a gene: 3.

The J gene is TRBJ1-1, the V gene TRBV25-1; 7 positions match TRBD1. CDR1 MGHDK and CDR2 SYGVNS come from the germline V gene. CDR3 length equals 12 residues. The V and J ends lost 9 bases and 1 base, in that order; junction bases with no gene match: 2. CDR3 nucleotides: TGTGCCAGTAGGGGGCAGAACACTGAAGCTTTCTTT. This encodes CASRGQNTEAFF.

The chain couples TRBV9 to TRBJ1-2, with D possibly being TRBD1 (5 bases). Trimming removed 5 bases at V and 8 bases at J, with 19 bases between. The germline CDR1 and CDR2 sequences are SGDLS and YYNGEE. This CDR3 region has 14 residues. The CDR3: CASRPPGDGRGYTF. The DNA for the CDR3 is TGTGCCAGCAGACCACCTGGGGACGGTCGAGGCTACACCTTC.

The CDR3 loop is CASSFRGGAYNSPLHF. DNA for the CDR3: TGTGCCAGCAGCTTCCGCGGGGGTGCTTATAATTCACCCCTCCACTTT. The gene calls are TRBV5-6 and TRBJ1-6, with a weak D call TRBD1 (5 bases). Trimming removed 2 bases at V and 4 bases at J, with 13 bases between. CDR3 length: 16 residues. Germline CDR1 and CDR2: SGHDT and YYEEEE.

This chain's CDR3 is CSARGNTGDQAFF. CDR3 in DNA: TGCAGTGCTAGGGGGAATACAGGGGATCAAGCTTTCTTT. This chain links TRBV20-1 with TRBJ1-1; TRBD1 aligns across 7 bases. CDR3 size: 13 residues. Per germline, CDR1 DFQATT and CDR2 SNEGSKA (reference sequence). V was clipped by 3 bases and J by 9 bases; unmatched bases: 10.

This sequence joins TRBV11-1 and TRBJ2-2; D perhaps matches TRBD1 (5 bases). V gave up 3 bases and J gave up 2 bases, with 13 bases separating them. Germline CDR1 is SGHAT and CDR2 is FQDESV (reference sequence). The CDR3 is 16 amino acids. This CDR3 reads CASSFWPGINTGELFF. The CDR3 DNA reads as TGTGCCAGCAGCTTTTGGCCAGGGATTAACACCGGGGAGCTGTTTTTT. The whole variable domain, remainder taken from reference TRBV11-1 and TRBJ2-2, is EAEVAQSPRYKITEKSQAVAFWCDPISGHATLYWYRQILGQGPELLVQFQDESVVDDSQLPKDRFSAERLKGVDSTLKIQPAELGDSAMYLCASSFWPGINTGELFFGEGSRLTVL.

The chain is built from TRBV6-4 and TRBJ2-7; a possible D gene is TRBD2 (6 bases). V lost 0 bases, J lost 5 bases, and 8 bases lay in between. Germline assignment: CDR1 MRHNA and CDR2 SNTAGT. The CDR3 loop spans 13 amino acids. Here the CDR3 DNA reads TGTGCCAGCAGTGACTCTGAGCGGGACGAGCAGTACTTC. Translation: CASSDSERDEQYF.

CDR3 residues: CATSDPSDNEQFF. In DNA, the CDR3 is TGTGCCACCAGTGATCCCTCGGACAATGAGCAGTTCTTC. The chain links TRBV24-1 to TRBJ2-1, with no clear D. CDR3 length equals 13 residues. Trimming removed 3 bases from V and 5 bases from J, with 7 bases in between. Germline-derived CDR1 and CDR2 are KGHDR and SFDVKD.

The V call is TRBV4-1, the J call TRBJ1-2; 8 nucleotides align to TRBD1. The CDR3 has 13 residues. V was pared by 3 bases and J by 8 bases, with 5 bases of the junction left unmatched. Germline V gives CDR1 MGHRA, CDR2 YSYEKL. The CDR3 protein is CASSQDRDIGYTF. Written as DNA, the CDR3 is TGCGCCAGCAGCCAGGACAGGGATATCGGCTACACCTTC.